Presented here are 19 T cell receptor beta chains from one specimen sequenced in a study of early T cells in non-severe SARS-CoV-2 infection. MiXCR, run by TCRdb on the 5' RACE reads, gives a single entry per CDR3 protein. The sample lists under 20,000 distinct CDR3 sequences; over 5% were seen once. The specimen was whole blood. The receptors shown here come from an adult who was a healthcare worker with PCR-confirmed SARS-CoV-2 infection or an uninfected control (not recorded which).

This clonotype was seen repeatedly, ten times or more. The rearrangement links TRBV19 to TRBJ2-1; TRBD2 matches 11 bases. Trimming took 10 bases from V and 3 from J; bases not matched to a gene: 11. CDR3 length equals 16 residues. The germline gives CDR1 LNHDA, CDR2 SQIVND (reference sequence). The chain's CDR3 is CATSDRTSGFYNEQFF. The CDR3 coding sequence is TGTGCCACCTCCGACCGGACTAGCGGGTTCTACAATGAGCAGTTCTTC.

In its sample, this clonotype ranks as large. The chain uses TRBV11-2 and TRBJ2-1; D is perhaps TRBD1 (6 bases). The CDR3 is 15 residues long. The germline V gene encodes CDR1 SGHAT and CDR2 FQNNGV. V was cut by 3 bases and J by 2 bases, with 11 bases left in between. The CDR3 DNA sequence: TGTGCCAGCAGCTTCGGGACAAATACCTACAATGAGCAGTTCTTC. It specifies CASSFGTNTYNEQFF.

This clonotype appeared many times. The rearrangement links TRBV11-2 to TRBJ2-1, with D uncertain. The V gene lost 0 bases and the J gene lost 7 bases, with 16 bases spanning the gap. Germline lookup yields CDR1 SGHAT and CDR2 FQNNGV. The CDR3 is 16 residues long. The CDR3 spells CASSLETVGRKNEQFF. CDR3 nucleotide sequence: TGTGCCAGCAGCTTAGAAACGGTGGGTCGGAAGAATGAGCAGTTCTTC.

At least ten counts were recorded for this clonotype. This chain connects TRBV20-1 to TRBJ1-1, with D possibly matching TRBD1 (6 bases). The CDR3 spans 12 residues. Germline assignment: CDR1 DFQATT and CDR2 SNEGSKA (reference sequence). The V and J ends lost 1 base and 9 bases respectively, with 12 bases between them. The CDR3 bases are TGCAGTGCTAGAGGAGGGGGAAGGAAAGCTTTCTTT. Translated, it gives CSARGGGRKAFF.

This clonotype was recorded many times. The V call is TRBV9, the J call TRBJ2-5; tentatively, D is TRBD2 (6 bases). Germline loops: CDR1 SGDLS, CDR2 YYNGEE. This CDR3 region has 14 residues. Trimming shortened V by 2 bases and J by 4 bases, and 12 bases separated the two germline ends. CDR3 residues: CASSVSLAGETQYF. The CDR3 region has the DNA TGTGCCAGCAGCGTTTCACTAGCCGGAGAGACCCAGTACTTC.

This clonotype was observed at least ten times. The genes are TRBV5-1 and TRBJ1-1; 8 bases align to TRBD1. V gave up 4 bases and J gave up 6 bases; unmatched junction bases: 11. Germline V CDR1 and CDR2: SGHRS, YFSETQ. The CDR3 loop spans 15 amino acids. DNA of the CDR3: TGCGCCAGCAGCCCCAGGACAGGGCTGCAGGCTGAAGCTTTCTTT. It codes for CASSPRTGLQAEAFF.

This clonotype was recorded at least ten times. The rearrangement joins TRBV2 to TRBJ2-2; TRBD2 aligns across 13 bases. This CDR3 spans 17 amino acids. Germline V lookup: CDR1 SNHLY, CDR2 FYNNEI. Trimming at V came to 4 bases and at J to 3 bases, leaving 5 bases not matched to a gene. For the CDR3, the DNA is TGTGCCAGCAGTGGGACTAGCGGGAGTAGGGACACCGGGGAGCTGTTTTTT. Amino acid sequence: CASSGTSGSRDTGELFF.

This clonotype was detected many times. The rearrangement joins TRBV28 to TRBJ2-3; D ambiguous. The CDR3 is 11 amino acids. V was clipped by 1 base and J by 6 bases, with 2 bases between them. CDR1 and CDR2 (germline): MDHEN, SYDVKM. The CDR3 protein is CASSLSDTQYF. The CDR3 nucleotides read TGTGCCAGCAGTTTATCTGATACGCAGTATTTT.

This clonotype showed up many times. This chain uses TRBV7-6 with TRBJ2-5; D unclear. The CDR3 is made up of 12 amino acids. Germline CDR1 and CDR2: SGHVS and FNYEAQ. V lost 6 bases to trimming and J lost 1 base, with 6 bases between them. The CDR3 protein is CASSTIQETQYF. The CDR3 DNA sequence: TGTGCCAGCAGTACGATCCAAGAGACCCAGTACTTC.

The chain recombines TRBV25-1 with TRBJ2-7; D perhaps matches TRBD1 (6 bases). The CDR3 spans 13 residues. With 2 bases removed from V and 5 bases from J, the gap between germline ends came to 10 bases. Germline V gene lookup returns CDR1 MGHDK and CDR2 SYGVNS. CDR3 region: CASSEPTGDEQYF. CDR3 bases: TGTGCCAGCAGTGAACCGACAGGCGACGAGCAGTACTTC.

This clonotype is medium-sized within its sample. This rearrangement joins TRBV6-6 to TRBJ1-1, with D unclear. The CDR3 has 14 residues. Trimming took 6 bases from V and 6 from J, leaving 17 bases between them. Germline V gene data show CDR1 as MNHNY and CDR2 as SVGAGI (reference sequence). The CDR3 DNA follows: TGTGCCAGCAGATATTGGACCGGGAGGGCTGAAGCTTTCTTT. It yields the protein CASRYWTGRAEAFF.

This clonotype occurred many times. The chain has TRBV21-1 and TRBJ2-7; the D call in the table, TRBD1, was not verified against the DNA. TRBV21-1 is deemed a pseudogene. There are 15 residues in the CDR3. CDR3 sequence: CASSTRGDREYEQYF. The CDR3 region has the DNA TGTGCCAGCAGCACACGGGGGGACAGGGAGTACGAGCAGTACTTC.

The sample holds many counts of this clonotype. The chain carries TRBV2 and TRBJ2-2; D remains unclear. V lost 6 bases to trimming and J lost 8 bases, with 22 bases between them. The germline gives CDR1 SNHLY, CDR2 FYNNEI. The CDR3 loop spans 16 amino acids. CDR3 coding DNA: TGTGCCAGCAGCCCTAAAGGTCCTTCAAGGGCAGGGGAGCTGTTTTTT. Translated, it gives CASSPKGPSRAGELFF.

This clonotype was recorded many times. The chain recombines TRBV10-2 with TRBJ1-2; a possible D gene is TRBD1 (6 bases). From germline, CDR1 is WSHSY and CDR2 SAAADI. The V end was cut by 2 bases, the J end by 8 bases, with 9 bases between. The length of the CDR3 is 12 residues. DNA for the CDR3: TGCGCCAGCAGTGAGGGGGGCTACGGCTACACCTTC. It encodes CASSEGGYGYTF.

This clonotype occurred many times. J is TRBJ1-4 and V is TRBV20-1; D is possibly TRBD1 (5 bases). CDR3 length: 16 residues. Germline CDR1 reads DFQATT; CDR2 reads SNEGSKA (reference sequence). The V end was cut by 0 bases, the J end by 6 bases, with 17 bases between. CDR3 sequence (DNA): TGCAGTGCTAGAGATATCCCCGGACATCCCGATGAAAAACTGTTTTTT. Protein: CSARDIPGHPDEKLFF.

This clonotype appeared many times. The genes are TRBV6-5 and TRBJ1-3, with TRBD1 matching over 10 bases. The CDR3 consists of 14 residues. The trim removed 5 bases at V and 8 bases at J, leaving 6 bases unmatched. Germline V gives CDR1 MNHEY, CDR2 SVGAGI. CDR3 sequence: CASSRDRGSDTIYF. Here the CDR3 DNA reads TGTGCCAGCAGTCGGGACAGGGGATCGGACACCATATATTTT.

J is TRBJ2-7 and V is TRBV10-2, with D possibly matching TRBD2 (6 bases). Germline V gene data show CDR1 as WSHSY and CDR2 as SAAADI. Trimming cost V 3 bases and J 3 bases, with 9 bases left between them. The CDR3 totals 13 residues. DNA of the CDR3: TGCGCCAGCAGTGACGCGGGGAACTACGAGCAGTACTTC. This codes for CASSDAGNYEQYF.

Many counts were recorded for this clonotype. The chain has TRBV15 and TRBJ1-2; 9 positions match TRBD1. Germline-derived CDR1 and CDR2 are LNHNV and YYDKDF (reference sequence). Trimming took 7 bases from V and 8 from J; bases not matched to a gene: 14. CDR3 length: 15 residues. The CDR3 DNA reads TGTGCCACCACAGACGAAACAGGGGGCTTGCTCGGCTACACCTTC. Translating gives CATTDETGGLLGYTF.

The gene calls are TRBV29-1 and TRBJ2-7, with a possible D match to TRBD1 (5 bases). The V gene's germline CDR1 is SQVTM and CDR2 ANQGSEA. The CDR3 totals 15 residues. Trimming took 2 bases from V and 1 from J, leaving 15 bases between them. CDR3 sequence (DNA): TGCAGCGTTGAACTTCGACAGACGAATTCCTACGAGCAGTACTTC. Its translation: CSVELRQTNSYEQYF.